The clone carrying this T cell receptor (beta chain) occurred a few times. What it recognizes is unknown. Sequenced by immunoSEQ multiplex PCR; TCRdb stores in-frame clones only, minus some. In the table there are more than 140,000 clones, approximately 90% of which are singletons. This sample was taken from a study of T cell responses to AZD1222 COVID-19 vaccine. Study-level findings and limits: Donors skewed white British and female; clonal diversity was possibly underestimated. Seropositivity was recorded at baseline in only 6 or 7 AZD1222 recipients. Nearly half of unique spike-specific TCRs reportedly avoided B.1.351 and B.1.1.7 mutated regions.

J gave up 4 bases and V 5 bases, and 6 bases lay outside the gene matches. CDR1 and CDR2 from the germline V gene are SEHNR and FQNEAQ (reference sequence). The CDR3 spans 15 residues. V and J are TRBV7-9 and TRBJ1-2; TRBD1 matches at 11 bases. The sequencing used peripheral blood, collected on day 0 of MenACWY control vaccination. The receptor's source is an adult in good health. This CDR3 is CASSRGQGVTYGYTF. The CDR3 nucleotides read TGTGCCAGCAGCCGGGGACAGGGGGTGACCTATGGCTACACCTTC.